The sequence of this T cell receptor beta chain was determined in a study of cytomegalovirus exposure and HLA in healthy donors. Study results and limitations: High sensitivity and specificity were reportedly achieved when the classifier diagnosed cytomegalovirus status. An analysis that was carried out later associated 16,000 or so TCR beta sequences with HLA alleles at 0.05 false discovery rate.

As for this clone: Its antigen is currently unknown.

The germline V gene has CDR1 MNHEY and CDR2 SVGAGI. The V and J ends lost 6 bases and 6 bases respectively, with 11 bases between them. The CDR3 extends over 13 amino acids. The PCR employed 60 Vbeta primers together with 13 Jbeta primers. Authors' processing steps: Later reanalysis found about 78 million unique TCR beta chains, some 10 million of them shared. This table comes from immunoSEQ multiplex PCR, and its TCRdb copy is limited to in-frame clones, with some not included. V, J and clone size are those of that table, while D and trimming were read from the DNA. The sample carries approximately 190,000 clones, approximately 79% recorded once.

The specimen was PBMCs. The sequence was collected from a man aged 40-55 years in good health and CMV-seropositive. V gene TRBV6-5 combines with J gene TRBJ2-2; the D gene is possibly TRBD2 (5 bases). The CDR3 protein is CASSSRGAGELFF. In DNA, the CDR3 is TGTGCCAGCAGCTCCCGGGGTGCCGGGGAGCTGTTTTTT.